Each of the 10 T cell receptor beta chains below was sequenced from the same sample in a study of CD8 T cells in ankylosing spondylitis. Via MiXCR, TCRdb re-called the 5' RACE reads, giving one row per CDR3 protein. The sample has roughly 100,000 distinct CDR3 sequences, 24% seen once; the top ten hold approximately 13%. Sequenced sample: synovial fluid, either unsorted or a sorted T cell fraction (not recorded which). The origin of the receptors is a male donor with ankylosing spondylitis.

This clonotype was seen many times. The V gene is TRBV5-1, the J gene TRBJ2-7; D may be TRBD2 (6 bases). The CDR3 has 14 amino acids. Trimming left V 4 bases short and J 6 bases short, with 17 bases between. Germline V gives CDR1 SGHRS, CDR2 YFSETQ. This CDR3 is CASSQAAGFSEQYF. The CDR3 coding sequence is TGCGCCAGCAGCCAAGCGGCGGGGTTCAGCGAGCAGTACTTC. Full variable domain (remainder filled in from reference TRBV5-1 and TRBJ2-7): KAGVTQTPRYLIKTRGQQVTLSCSPISGHRSVSWYQQTPGQGLQFLFEYFSETQRNKGNFPGRFSGRQFSNSRSEMNVSTLELGDSALYLCASSQAAGFSEQYFGPGTRLTVT.

This clonotype appeared many times. The chain uses TRBV29-1 and TRBJ2-1; no clear D gene. Trimming took 1 base from V and 3 from J, leaving 10 bases between them. CDR1 and CDR2 from the germline V gene are SQVTM and ANQGSEA. This CDR3 spans 14 amino acids. The CDR3 DNA is TGCAGCGTTGAAGTCTTCAGATACTACAATGAGCAGTTCTTC. Its protein is CSVEVFRYYNEQFF.

This rearrangement joins TRBV2 to TRBJ2-2, with 9 bases matching TRBD1. After removal of 8 bases from V and 5 bases from J, the junction contained 6 bases not matched to a gene. Germline V lookup: CDR1 SNHLY, CDR2 FYNNEI. The CDR3 is 14 amino acids. CDR3 nucleotides: TGTGCCAGCCACGGGACAGGGCGTACCGGGGAGCTGTTTTTT. It is translated as CASHGTGRTGELFF.

V and J are TRBV10-3 and TRBJ2-5; 8 bases are shared with TRBD2. CDR3 length: 15 amino acids. The trim removed 6 bases at V and 4 bases at J, leaving 10 bases unmatched. Germline values: CDR1 ENHRY, CDR2 SYGVKD. As DNA, the CDR3 is TGTGCCATCAGCGGGGGGGTAGCGGGACGAGAGACCCAGTACTTC. Translated, it gives CAISGGVAGRETQYF.

This clonotype came up many times. An end of the junction does not agree with germline; a read error may underlie this. CDR3 nucleotide sequence: TGTGCCAGCAGTTCCGGGACTAGCGGGGCAGATACGCAGTATTTT. It encodes CASSSGTSGADTQYF. The V and J genes are TRBV5-1 and TRBJ2-3, with 13 bases fitting TRBD2. CDR3 length equals 15 residues. Germline lookup yields CDR1 SGHRS and CDR2 YFSETQ.

The genes are TRBV12-3 or TRBV12-4 and TRBJ1-1; D possibly corresponds to TRBD1 (6 bases). V gave up 5 bases and J gave up 0 bases, with 10 bases separating them. The CDR3 sequence is 14 residues long. The CDR3 region is CASSPGVVNTEAFF. Written as DNA, the CDR3 is TGTGCCAGCAGTCCAGGGGTTGTGAACACTGAAGCTTTCTTT.

This clonotype showed up just a few times. The J gene is TRBJ2-2, the V gene TRBV20-1; TRBD2 agrees at 8 bases. V gave up 0 bases and J gave up 4 bases; unmatched junction bases: 13. The CDR3 totals 18 residues. In germline, CDR1 is DFQATT, CDR2 SNEGSKA (reference sequence). CDR3 protein: CSARDAQARGGVTGELFF. CDR3 nucleotides: TGCAGTGCTAGAGACGCTCAGGCTCGGGGGGGGGTCACCGGGGAGCTGTTTTTT.

CDR3 coding DNA: TGTGCCAGCAGTCCCCGTGGGGGGCCACCCTATCGTGTCAATCAGCCCCAGCATTTT. Protein: CASSPRGGPPYRVNQPQHF. V is TRBV27 and J is TRBJ1-5; D is possibly TRBD1 (6 bases). V was shortened by 5 bases and J by 3 bases, with 26 bases between the two germline ends. From germline, CDR1 is MNHEY and CDR2 SMNVEV (reference sequence). This CDR3 is 19 amino acids long.

V usage is TRBV7-9 and J usage is TRBJ1-1; TRBD1 matches 7 bases. The ends lost 5 bases at V and 5 bases at J; junction bases unmatched: 8. This CDR3 is built from 14 residues. The germline V gene encodes CDR1 SEHNR and CDR2 FQNEAQ (reference sequence). CDR3 region: CASSPGTEKTEAFF. The CDR3 DNA reads as TGTGCCAGCAGCCCCGGGACAGAAAAAACTGAAGCTTTCTTT. Full variable domain (rest looked up from reference TRBV7-9 and TRBJ1-1): DTGVSQNPRHKITKRGQNVTFRCDPISEHNRLYWYRQTLGQGPEFLTYFQNEAQLEKSRLLSDRFSAERPKGSFSTLEIQRTEQGDSAMYLCASSPGTEKTEAFFGQGTRLTVV.

In its sample, this clonotype was seen a few times. The J gene is TRBJ1-1, the V gene TRBV20-1, with 8 bases that match TRBD1. The J segment lost 4 bases and the V segment lost 5 bases, leaving 15 bases of the junction unmatched. The CDR3 runs to 16 residues. Per the germline V gene, CDR1 is DFQATT and CDR2 is SNEGSKA (reference sequence). The CDR3 DNA reads TGCAGTGCTCCTAAAGCAGGGGGCCCTCTTGCCACTGAAGCTTTCTTT. Amino acids: CSAPKAGGPLATEAFF.